The rows below give T cell receptor beta chains drawn from one sample of a study of vaccination and CD4 T cells after COVID-19. The antigens of these receptors remain unknown. TCRdb processed the PCR reads anew with MiXCR; each CDR3 protein has one entry. This table holds around 16,000 distinct CDR3 sequences, 57% found once. The sample was CD4+ T cells from blood, cultured in vitro. The source is a human donor who had recovered from COVID-19. The CDR3 runs from the conserved cysteine through the conserved F or W. The D gene is left open where the match is weak. A row's size may be missing; if present it is once, few, many or a size class.

>TRBJ2-1|.|TRBV12-3/TRBV12-4|TRBD1
CASNTGASFNEQFF
TGTGCCAGCAATACAGGGGCTTCCTTCAATGAGCAGTTCTTC
>TRBJ2-3|.|TRBV19|.
CASSVGWDTQYF
TGTGCCAGTAGTGTAGGTTGGGATACGCAGTATTTT
>TRBJ2-3|once|TRBV7-9|TRBD2
CASSLASGHTDTQYF
TGTGCCAGCAGCTTGGCTAGCGGGCACACAGATACGCAGTATTTT
>TRBJ2-5|few|TRBV5-4|.
CASSLGHGRETQYF
TGTGCCAGCAGCTTAGGTCACGGCAGGGAGACCCAGTACTTC
>TRBJ2-1|.|TRBV5-1|.
CASSLSDDYNEQFF
TGCGCCAGCAGCTTGTCGGACGACTACAATGAGCAGTTCTTC
>TRBJ2-7|once|TRBV23-1|.
CATLPRTDTPHEQYF
TGCGCCACCTTACCGAGGACGGATACCCCCCACGAGCAGTACTTC
>TRBJ1-5|.|TRBV3-1|TRBD1
CASSLEGAQPQHF
TGTGCCAGCAGCCTTGAGGGGGCTCAGCCCCAGCATTTT
>TRBJ2-1|few|TRBV7-3|TRBD1
CASSLGTGEQLVF
TGTGCCAGCAGCCTTGGGACAGGTGAACAATTGGTCTTC
>TRBJ2-7|.|TRBV6-1|TRBD2
CASRASGIGEQYF
TGTGCCAGCAGAGCCAGCGGGATCGGCGAGCAGTACTTC
>TRBJ1-2|.|TRBV12-3/TRBV12-4|.
CASSPGVHGYTF
TGTGCCAGCAGCCCAGGGGTCCATGGCTACACCTTC
>TRBJ1-1|.|TRBV11-2|.
CATSLGRSHTEAFF
TGTGCCACCTCCCTTGGGAGATCGCACACTGAAGCTTTCTTT
>TRBJ1-5|.|TRBV20-1|.
CSARLGPISNQPQHF
TGCAGTGCTAGATTGGGACCGATTAGCAATCAGCCCCAGCATTTT
>TRBJ2-2|.|TRBV20-1|.
CSARTGVGGGTGELFF
TGCAGTGCTAGAACGGGAGTGGGGGGAGGCACCGGGGAGCTGTTTTTT
>TRBJ2-2|.|TRBV6-1|TRBD2
CASSPRGGRASGELFF
TGTGCCAGCAGTCCTCGGGGCGGGAGGGCCTCCGGGGAGCTGTTTTTT
>TRBJ1-1|few|TRBV7-8|.
CASSSLQGTEAFF
TGTGCCAGCAGCTCCCTACAGGGCACTGAAGCTTTCTTT
>TRBJ2-7|.|TRBV5-1|TRBD1
CASSFGQGASYEQYF
TGCGCCAGCAGCTTCGGACAGGGGGCCTCCTACGAGCAGTACTTC
>TRBJ2-1|few|TRBV19|TRBD2
CASRPAGGSEQFF
TGTGCCAGTAGACCGGCGGGGGGCTCTGAGCAGTTCTTC
>TRBJ2-5|few|TRBV30|.
CAWSPTSPQETQYF
TGTGCCTGGAGTCCCACTAGCCCACAAGAGACCCAGTACTTC
>TRBJ1-1|few|TRBV7-2|.
CASSLGGLEAFF
TGTGCCAGCAGCTTAGGGGGCCTTGAAGCTTTCTTT
>TRBJ2-1|.|TRBV27|.
CASRDFKSSYNEQFF
TGTGCCAGCAGAGACTTTAAGAGCTCCTACAATGAGCAGTTCTTC
>TRBJ1-2|few|TRBV6-1|TRBD1
CASRNGQGIDYGYTF
TGTGCCAGCAGGAATGGACAGGGGATAGACTATGGCTACACCTTC
>TRBJ2-3|.|TRBV7-2|.
CASSSFIDTQYF
TGTGCCAGCAGCTCTTTTATAGATACGCAGTATTTT
>TRBJ1-4|few|TRBV20-1|TRBD1
CSAVDLGQGGEKLFF
TGCAGTGCTGTTGACCTGGGACAGGGGGGTGAAAAACTGTTTTTT
>TRBJ2-3|few|TRBV7-3|.
CASRSGGYTDTQYF
TGTGCCAGCAGATCCGGGGGCTACACAGATACGCAGTATTTT
>TRBJ1-2|few|TRBV20-1|TRBD1
CSARGQVEGYTF
TGCAGTGCTAGGGGACAGGTTGAGGGCTACACCTTC
>TRBJ2-7|few|TRBV11-2|TRBD2
CASSLGLAGYEQYF
TGTGCCAGCAGCTTAGGACTAGCTGGCTACGAGCAGTACTTC
>TRBJ2-3|.|TRBV27|.
CASSLGGLATPLQLTDTQYF
TGTGCCAGCTCCCTCGGGGGTCTAGCAACTCCGCTACAACTCACAGATACGCAGTATTTT
>TRBJ1-4|.|TRBV7-2|TRBD1
CASSLGQGKLFF
TGTGCCAGCAGCCTCGGACAGGGAAAACTGTTTTTT
>TRBJ1-2|.|TRBV11-2|.
CASSLAPRGAYGYTF
TGTGCCAGCAGCTTAGCTCCACGGGGCGCCTATGGCTACACCTTC
>TRBJ1-5|.|TRBV24-1|.
CATSDSQGGNQPQHF
TGTGCCACCAGTGATTCCCAGGGAGGGAATCAGCCCCAGCATTTT
>TRBJ2-3|.|TRBV20-1|TRBD2
CSLSGQTDTQYF
TGCAGCCTTAGCGGGCAAACAGATACGCAGTATTTT
>TRBJ2-7|.|TRBV20-1|.
CSARIWRDEQYF
TGCAGTGCTAGGATCTGGCGAGACGAGCAGTACTTC
>TRBJ2-7|.|TRBV30|TRBD2
CAWSLLFGTSGALDPYEQYF
TGTGCCTGGAGCCTCTTATTCGGGACTAGCGGGGCATTGGACCCCTACGAGCAGTACTTC
>TRBJ2-7|.|TRBV27|.
CASSFRDKGYEQYF
TGTGCCAGCAGTTTCAGGGACAAGGGCTACGAGCAGTACTTC
>TRBJ1-1|once|TRBV2|.
CASSPKIEAFF
TGTGCCAGCAGTCCGAAGATTGAAGCTTTCTTT
>TRBJ1-5|few|TRBV11-3|TRBD1
CASAKQGNQPQHF
TGTGCCAGCGCAAAACAGGGGAATCAGCCCCAGCATTTT
>TRBJ2-4|.|TRBV28|.
CASSLQGTNIQYF
TGTGCCAGCAGTTTACAGGGAACGAACATTCAGTACTTC
>TRBJ1-1|.|TRBV19|.
CASMRIRGGNTEAFF
TGTGCCAGTATGAGGATTCGGGGAGGGAACACTGAAGCTTTCTTT
>TRBJ2-2|.|TRBV9|.
CASSVGAGRWSTGELFF
TGTGCCAGCAGCGTAGGAGCAGGGCGATGGTCCACCGGGGAGCTGTTTTTT
>TRBJ2-7|.|TRBV6-1|.
CASSKSSTYEQYF
TGTGCCAGCAGCAAAAGTTCCACCTACGAGCAGTACTTC
>TRBJ2-3|.|TRBV10-3|.
CAISEGASADTQYF
TGTGCCATCAGTGAGGGGGCTAGCGCAGATACGCAGTATTTT
>TRBJ2-5|.|TRBV7-2|.
CASSLGNMETQYF
TGTGCCAGCAGCTTAGGGAATATGGAGACCCAGTACTTC